This entry concerns a single T cell receptor beta chain. Its target antigen remains unknown. Per-base quality was not reported, and no clone a single base away is much larger than it. Collaborating institutions collected whole blood in K2EDTA tubes following their own protocols. For TCRbeta analysis, collaborators shipped samples in one of three forms: frozen whole blood, isolated PBMCs, or DNA extracted from either of those sample types. This specimen comes from a study of blood T cell repertoires in COVID-19 (dated by TCRdb to the early 2020s). A note on the overall study: Samples covering the acute and convalescent phases of COVID-19 were provided by collaborators in the United States, Italy and Spain. HLA class I and class II types, where available, came from metadata supplied by the sample provider rather than from assay-based typing. The material from the prospective study consisted of cDNA or gDNA derived from T cells, B-cell-depleted T cells, or PBMCs. The dataset comprised deeply sampled blood TCRbeta repertoires from subjects exposed to, actively infected with, or recovered from COVID-19. The repertoires were made available in a free public database intended to serve as a resource for research on the immune response to SARS-CoV-2. A de-identified subject ID, COVID-19 status, age in years and sex were almost always included in the sample metadata. The samples were drawn from two sources: the first 160 participants of the ongoing ImmuneRACE study, and fewer than 1,500 subjects contributed by 6 global collaborators.

For CDR1 and CDR2, the germline V gene lists SGHTA and FQGNSA. V ends up 5 bases short and J 9 bases short, with an unmatched junction base count of 8. There are 15 amino acids in the CDR3, from cysteine to phenylalanine inclusive. The sequence is cut down to CDR3 DNA, 45 bases in frame from base 1. The research as a whole found: How much clinical and demographic metadata was included differed by source and by participant, and the metadata was provided uncurated.

The immunoSEQ Assay, a bias-controlled multiplex PCR, was used to amplify TCRbeta CDR3 regions from genomic DNA. Per the source publication's procedure: The number of nucleated cells in each sample was estimated by amplification of reference gene primers within the assay. To quantify the absolute abundance of each unique TCRbeta CDR3 rearrangement, sequence reads were collapsed and filtered. For each sample, productive Simpson clonality was calculated as the square root of Simpson's diversity index over productive rearrangements. Held by TCRdb, this immuneACCESS table contains in-frame sequences only and omits some clones. Under half of the omission traces to an unresolved V gene where checked; the cause of the rest is unknown. The DNA gave D and trimming, while V, J and clone size come from that table. For this sample the table gives about 32,000 clones, of which 90% were detected only once. About 1% of the sample belongs to the ten largest clones.

The clonotype originates from a man in his 70s with active or convalescent COVID-19. The V gene is TRBV7-2 and the J gene is TRBJ1-4; 11 middle bases align to TRBD1. The sample comprised peripheral blood. The DNA is TGTGCCAGCAGCCCGGGCGGGACAGGGGGACAAAAACTGTTTTTT. It translates to CASSPGGTGGQKLFF. Where the CDR3 stops, the reference TRBV7-2 and TRBJ1-4 genes take over; the full variable domain is GAGVSQSPSNKVTEKGKDVELRCDPISGHTALYWYRQSLGQGLEFLIYFQGNSAPDKSGLPSDRFSAERTGGSVSTLTIQRTQQEDSAVYLCASSPGGTGGQKLFFGSGTQLSVL.